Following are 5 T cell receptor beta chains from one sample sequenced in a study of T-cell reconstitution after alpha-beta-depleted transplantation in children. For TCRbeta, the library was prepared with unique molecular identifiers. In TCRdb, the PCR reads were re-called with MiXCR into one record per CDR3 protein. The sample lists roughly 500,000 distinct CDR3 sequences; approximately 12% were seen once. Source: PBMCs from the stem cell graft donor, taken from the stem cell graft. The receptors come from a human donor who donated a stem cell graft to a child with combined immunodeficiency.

The CDR3 DNA reads TGTGCCAGCAGCGTAGAAAGAGTGGCTAGATACACCGGGGAGCTGTTTTTT. Encoded protein: CASSVERVARYTGELFF. The J gene is TRBJ2-2, the V gene TRBV9; no reliable D call. V was pared by 0 bases and J by 3 bases, with 15 bases between. The CDR3 spans 17 residues. Germline loops: CDR1 SGDLS, CDR2 YYNGEE.

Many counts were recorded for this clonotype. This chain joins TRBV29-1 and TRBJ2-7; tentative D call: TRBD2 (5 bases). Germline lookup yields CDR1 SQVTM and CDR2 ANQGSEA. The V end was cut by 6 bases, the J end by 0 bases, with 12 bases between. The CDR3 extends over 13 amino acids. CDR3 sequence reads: CSVRTVSSYEQYF. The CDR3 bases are TGCAGCGTGAGGACTGTCAGCTCCTACGAGCAGTACTTC.

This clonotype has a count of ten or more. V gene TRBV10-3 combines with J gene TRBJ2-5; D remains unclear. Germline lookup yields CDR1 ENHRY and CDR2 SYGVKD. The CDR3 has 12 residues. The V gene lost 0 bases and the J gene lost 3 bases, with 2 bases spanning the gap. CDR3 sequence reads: CAISESEETQYF. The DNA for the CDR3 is TGTGCCATCAGTGAGTCTGAAGAGACCCAGTACTTC.

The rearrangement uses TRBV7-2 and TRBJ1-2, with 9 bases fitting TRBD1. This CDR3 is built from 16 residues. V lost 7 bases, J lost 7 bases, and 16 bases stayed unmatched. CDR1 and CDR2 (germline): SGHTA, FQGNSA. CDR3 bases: TGTGCCAGCACCTTTGAAGCCGGACAGGGGATCGGTGGCTACACCTTC. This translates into CASTFEAGQGIGGYTF.

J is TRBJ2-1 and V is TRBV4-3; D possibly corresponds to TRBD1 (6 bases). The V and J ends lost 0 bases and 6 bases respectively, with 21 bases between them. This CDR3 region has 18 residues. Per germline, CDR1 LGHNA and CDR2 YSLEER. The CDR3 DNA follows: TGCGCCAGCAGCCAAGATAGCCCCTGGGGGCCTCAGGGCAATGAGCAGTTCTTC. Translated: CASSQDSPWGPQGNEQFF.